The present T cell receptor beta chain was sequenced within a study of diagnostic markers for celiac disease (TCRdb year 2020). Based on the germline V gene, the CDR1 and CDR2 sequences are KGHSH and LQKENI. Including cysteine and phenylalanine, the CDR3 has 15 amino acids. No DNA is given. About this clonotype itself: Its target antigen remains unknown.

Reads for this sample came from an Illumina MiSeq. TCRdb reprocessed the sequencing reads and holds a single record per CDR3 protein sequence, with no DNA. This sample's clone table shows about 5,000 distinct CDR3 sequences. Jointly, the top ten make up 5% to 7% of the sample. The chain employs TRBV18 and TRBJ2-1; TCRdb lists TRBD1, though no DNA is available to test this call. This TCR derives from a human donor. This table probably holds off-target reads from a library built for another chain. Specimen: either unsorted cells or a sorted T cell fraction (not recorded which). The CDR3 reads CASSFTGELYNEQFF.